The clone carrying this T cell receptor (beta chain) was recorded a few times. Its specificity is not known. This record comes from a study of response to subunit inactivated influenza vaccine. CDR1 is SGHTA, CDR2 FQGTGA, per germline. The CDR3 totals 14 residues. V lost 3 bases, J lost 5 bases, and 13 bases lay in between. TCRdb itself ran the RT-PCR reads through MiXCR, one entry per CDR3 protein. The data contain 500,000 to 550,000 distinct CDR3 sequences, roughly 7.6% of them singletons. Study observations and caveats: It was the authors' suggestion that each seasonal influenza vaccination recruits few new T cells.

The chain employs TRBV7-3 and TRBJ2-5, with a possible D match to TRBD2 (6 bases). This TCR was recovered from a man between 50 and 69 years old who received an inactivated influenza vaccine. This material consisted of PBMCs from blood, taken 23 to 25 months after vaccination. The CDR3 sequence: CASSFGGMGETQYF. In nucleotides, the CDR3 is TGTGCCAGCAGCTTTGGCGGGATGGGGGAGACCCAGTACTTC.